Following are 4 T cell receptor beta chains from one sample sequenced in a study of vaccination and CD4 T cells after COVID-19. The antigens these receptors bind are not known. Once obtained from cultured CD4+ T cells, the DNA was sequenced using the Oncomine TCR Beta short-read assay. TCRdb used MiXCR to reprocess the PCR reads, holding one entry per CDR3 protein. The sample includes 2,000 to 2,500 distinct CDR3 sequences, around 26% of them seen just once. Treatment reported: roughly ten-day PBMC culture with coronavirus spike peptide pools or control peptides (ViraFEST assay). The material sequenced was CD4+ T cells from blood, cultured in vitro, taken after SARS-CoV-2 vaccination. Source of these receptors: a human donor who had recovered from COVID-19.

The chain has TRBV19 and TRBJ1-5; TRBD1 matches 9 bases. This CDR3 has 15 amino acids. Germline V gives CDR1 LNHDA, CDR2 SQIVND (reference sequence). V lost 5 bases and J lost 2; bases outside the gene matches: 4. The CDR3 nucleotides read TGTGCCAGTAGTGCAACAGGGGGCCGCAATCAGCCCCAGCATTTT. Amino acids: CASSATGGRNQPQHF.

This clonotype was counted a single time. Being one base from a much bigger clone, this may be a read error. V is TRBV20-1 and J is TRBJ1-6, with a possible D match to TRBD1 (6 bases). With 4 bases removed from V and 8 bases from J, the gap between germline ends came to 15 bases. Germline V gene data show CDR1 as DFQATT and CDR2 as SNEGSKA (reference sequence). This CDR3 is 14 amino acids long. DNA of the CDR3: TGCAGTGCTACCCCCGACAGGTGGGATTCACCCCTCCACTTT. It encodes CSATPDRWDSPLHF.

V usage is TRBV7-6 and J usage is TRBJ2-7; 10 positions agree with TRBD1. This CDR3 is 15 amino acids long. V lost 1 base, J lost 5 bases, and 5 bases stayed unmatched. Germline V gene data show CDR1 as SGHVS and CDR2 as FNYEAQ. This chain's CDR3 is CASSLGDRGWNEQYF. The CDR3 coding sequence is TGTGCCAGCAGCTTAGGGGACAGGGGTTGGAACGAGCAGTACTTC.

V is TRBV27 and J is TRBJ1-1, with D tentatively TRBD1 (5 bases). The V end was cut by 3 bases, the J end by 9 bases, with 14 bases between. Germline values: CDR1 MNHEY, CDR2 SMNVEV (reference sequence). The CDR3 extends over 13 amino acids. CDR3 region: CASSLEGTGKAFF. The CDR3 nucleotides are TGTGCCAGCAGTTTGGAAGGGACCGGTAAAGCTTTCTTT.